This T cell receptor (beta chain) is drawn from a study of blood T cell repertoires in COVID-19. As for the study in general: The United States, Italy and Spain were the sources of the acute and convalescent COVID-19 samples. T cells, B-cell-depleted T cells, or PBMCs supplied cDNA or gDNA.

CDR1 and CDR2 (germline): SGHRS, YFSETQ. V lost 5 bases, J lost 8 bases, and 16 bases stayed unmatched. This CDR3 spans 16 amino acids. Followed longitudinally, the Seattle patients had been enrolled during active infection. In the authors' methods: Amplification with reference gene primers provided the estimates of nucleated cell counts. Profiling relied on immunoSEQ multiplex PCR, and the TCRdb table lists in-frame clones only, not all of them. That table is the source of V, J and clone size, and D and trimming were worked out from the DNA. Of hundreds of thousands of clones in the sample, 70% to 90% were seen once.

This clonotype originated in a woman aged 25 to 39 with COVID-19, enrolled during active disease. The chain carries TRBV5-1 and TRBJ2-1, with 7 nucleotides matching TRBD2. Sequencing was performed on peripheral blood. CDR3 protein: CASRLLLGGGVDEQFF. The CDR3 DNA reads TGCGCCAGCAGACTTCTCTTGGGCGGGGGAGTCGATGAGCAGTTCTTC. The full variable domain, its missing parts supplied by reference TRBV5-1 and TRBJ2-1, is KAGVTQTPRYLIKTRGQQVTLSCSPISGHRSVSWYQQTPGQGLQFLFEYFSETQRNKGNFPGRFSGRQFSNSRSEMNVSTLELGDSALYLCASRLLLGGGVDEQFFGPGTRLTVL.